This T cell receptor (beta chain) was sequenced during a study of blood T cell repertoires in COVID-19. Study-wide context: There were acute and convalescent COVID-19 samples, and they came from the United States, Italy and Spain. Nucleic acid was either cDNA or gDNA, and it came from T cells, B-cell-depleted T cells, or PBMCs.

The germline gives CDR1 DFQATT, CDR2 SNEGSKA (reference sequence). Trimming left V 3 bases short and J 3 bases short, with 14 bases between. The CDR3 extends over 14 amino acids. In the authors' workflow: Counts of nucleated cells, estimated from reference gene primer amplification, were obtained. Measured with immunoSEQ multiplex PCR; TCRdb has only the in-frame clones, and not every one. D and trimming were read from the DNA, whereas the V and J calls and clone size are those reported in that table. This table holds about 110,000 clones, 70% to 75% found once. The sample taken for sequencing was peripheral blood. This receptor was identified in a human donor with acute or convalescent COVID-19. The donor label of this sample is uncertain. This rearrangement joins TRBV20-1 to TRBJ2-5, with TRBD2 as a possible D gene (6 bases). In DNA, the CDR3 is TGCAGTGCTAGTCAGGACTACCCTGAAGAGACCCAGTACTTC. This translates into CSASQDYPEETQYF.